Listed here are 24 T cell receptor beta chains from one sample, sequenced in a study of low-dose radiotherapy and immunotherapy resistance in tumors. Primers targeting TRAV and TRBV primed first-strand cDNA, covering alpha and beta chains. It was with a constant-region primer and a V-primer adapter that TCRs were amplified over roughly 19 PCR cycles. TCRdb independently ran MiXCR on the reads; one entry per CDR3 protein. The sample has tens of thousands of distinct CDR3 sequences, approximately 26% seen once. As for time point: before trial treatment. Here the sequenced sample was PBMCs, taken before treatment. These TCRs come from a male donor with prostate cancer.

This clonotype was recorded at least ten times. This chain joins TRBV28 and TRBJ1-1; possibly TRBD1 for D (5 bases). CDR1 MDHEN and CDR2 SYDVKM come from the germline V gene. Deletions cut 2 bases from V and 0 bases from J, with 10 bases between. CDR3 length: 15 residues. CDR3 region: CASSLMGLMNTEAFF. DNA for the CDR3: TGTGCCAGCAGTTTAATGGGGCTCATGAACACTGAAGCTTTCTTT. Combining the CDR3 with reference TRBV28 and TRBJ1-1 gives the whole variable domain DVKVTQSSRYLVKRTGEKVFLECVQDMDHENMFWYRQDPGLGLRLIYFSYDVKMKEKGDIPEGYSVSREKKERFSLILESASTNQTSMYLCASSLMGLMNTEAFFGQGTRLTVV.

The V call is TRBV18, the J call TRBJ1-5; D not resolved. This CDR3 spans 14 amino acids. The V and J ends lost 6 bases and 1 base respectively, with 10 bases between them. CDR1 and CDR2 from the germline V gene are KGHSH and LQKENI. CDR3 nucleotides: TGTGCCAGCTCCGTATGGGGAAGCAATCAGCCCCAGCATTTT. Protein product: CASSVWGSNQPQHF. Full variable domain (rest looked up from reference TRBV18 and TRBJ1-5): NAGVMQNPRHLVRRRGQEARLRCSPMKGHSHVYWYRQLPEEGLKFMVYLQKENIIDESGMPKERFSAEFPKEGPSILRIQQVVRGDSAAYFCASSVWGSNQPQHFGDGTRLSIL.

This clonotype is judged medium-sized (0.01 to 0.1%). V is TRBV6-1 and J is TRBJ2-7, with 7 bases identical to TRBD2. In germline, CDR1 is MNHNS, CDR2 SASEGT. V trimming: 0 bases; J trimming: 4 bases; junction bases outside the gene matches: 3. This CDR3 region has 14 residues. In DNA, the CDR3 is TGTGCCAGCAGTGAAGCTGGGGGGGAGTACGAGCAGTACTTC. This translates into CASSEAGGEYEQYF.

This clonotype was picked up many times. The chain has TRBV12-3 or TRBV12-4 and TRBJ2-7; 8 bases fit TRBD1. V was pared by 3 bases and J by 7 bases, with 8 bases of the junction left unmatched. The CDR3 covers 14 residues. The CDR3 DNA reads as TGTGCCAGCAGTTTGACAGGGGATTCGGGGGAGCAGTACTTC. Its translation: CASSLTGDSGEQYF.

Many counts were recorded for this clonotype. The chain is built from TRBV28 and TRBJ2-7; possibly TRBD1 for D (6 bases). The CDR3 consists of 12 residues. Germline lookup yields CDR1 MDHEN and CDR2 SYDVKM. V was shortened by 4 bases and J by 4 bases, with 8 bases between the two germline ends. This CDR3 is CASSSGQYEQYF. CDR3 sequence (DNA): TGTGCCAGCAGTTCTGGACAGTACGAGCAGTACTTC.

This clonotype has a count of ten or more. This sequence joins TRBV7-2 and TRBJ1-2; 9 bases fit TRBD1. Germline CDR1 reads SGHTA; CDR2 reads FQGNSA. The J segment lost 7 bases and the V segment lost 5 bases, leaving 14 bases of the junction unmatched. The length of the CDR3 is 16 residues. CDR3 DNA sequence: TGTGCCAGCAGCGTTAAGGGACAGGGATCCTCGGGTGGCTACACCTTC. Translated: CASSVKGQGSSGGYTF.

Regarding this clonotype: A read error is possible here, since a much larger clone lies one base away. The chain has TRBV7-3 and TRBJ2-3, with D possibly TRBD1 on 5 matching bases. The CDR3 extends over 13 amino acids. Germline lookup yields CDR1 SGHTA and CDR2 FQGTGA. The DNA of the CDR3 is TGTGCCAGCAGCTTCAGGGAAGGAGATACGCTGTATTTT. Amino acid sequence: CASSFREGDTLYF.

CDR3 sequence reads: CSAGGGGSDEQFF. Here the CDR3 DNA reads TGCAGTGCTGGCGGGGGCGGGTCAGATGAGCAGTTCTTC. The chain uses TRBV20-1 and TRBJ2-1; TRBD2 might be the D (7 bases). Germline CDR1 and CDR2: DFQATT and SNEGSKA (reference sequence). CDR3 size: 13 residues. The V gene lost 5 bases and the J gene lost 8 bases, with 16 bases spanning the gap.

This clonotype has a count of ten or more. The rearrangement links TRBV14 to TRBJ2-7, with TRBD2 identical over 10 bases. J gave up 1 base and V 3 bases, and 3 bases lay outside the gene matches. Germline assignment: CDR1 SGHDN and CDR2 FVKESK. The CDR3 runs 15 residues. This CDR3 reads CASSQGLASSYEQYF. The CDR3 DNA reads TGTGCCAGCAGCCAGGGACTAGCGTCATCCTACGAGCAGTACTTC. The variable domain in full, with the rest retrieved from reference TRBV14 and TRBJ2-7, is EAGVTQFPSHSVIEKGQTVTLRCDPISGHDNLYWYRRVMGKEIKFLLHFVKESKQDESGMPNNRFLAERTGGTYSTLKVQPAELEDSGVYFCASSQGLASSYEQYFGPGTRLTVT.

This clonotype was observed at least ten times. This chain connects TRBV27 to TRBJ2-7; D uncertain. Trimming stripped 6 bases from V and 0 bases from J, with 9 bases between. Germline-derived CDR1 and CDR2 are MNHEY and SMNVEV (reference sequence). CDR3 size: 13 residues. The CDR3: CASSWHPSYEQYF. In DNA form, the CDR3 reads TGTGCCAGCAGCTGGCACCCCTCCTACGAGCAGTACTTC.

This clonotype was detected only once. The CDR3 DNA is TGTGCCAGCAGCCAAGGAAACCGCGGTCTTCAAGAGACCCAGTACTTC. This gives the protein CASSQGNRGLQETQYF. The chain has TRBV3-1 and TRBJ2-5; D is undetermined. Germline values: CDR1 LGHDT, CDR2 YNNKEL (reference sequence). This CDR3 contains 16 residues. The V gene lost 1 base and the J gene lost 2 bases, with 14 bases spanning the gap.

This clonotype was recorded many times. The rearrangement uses TRBV6-6 and TRBJ1-1; D gene uncertain. Between the trimmed V and J ends, which lost 1 base and 0 bases, there was a span of 12 bases. Germline CDR1 MNHNY, CDR2 SVGAGI (reference sequence). This CDR3 has 16 amino acids. CDR3 nucleotide sequence: TGTGCCAGCAGTTACTTCGCCTCGGCTATGAACACTGAAGCTTTCTTT. Translating gives CASSYFASAMNTEAFF.

The rearrangement links TRBV10-2 to TRBJ2-7, with 11 bases fitting TRBD1. CDR3 length: 15 residues. The trim removed 4 bases at V and 7 bases at J, leaving 9 bases unmatched. Germline CDR1 reads WSHSY; CDR2 reads SAAADI. The CDR3 region is CASSGSRTGGAEQYF. CDR3 coding DNA: TGCGCCAGCAGTGGATCAAGGACAGGGGGCGCGGAGCAGTACTTC.

This clonotype showed up many times. The V gene is TRBV6-2 or TRBV6-3, the J gene TRBJ1-2; TRBD1 agrees at 10 bases. Germline CDR1 MNHEY, CDR2 SVGEGT. The CDR3 is made up of 15 amino acids. V shed 2 bases and J 7 bases; nucleotides not matched to a gene: 7. The CDR3 protein is CASSYGGQGTTGYTF. The DNA of the CDR3 is TGTGCCAGCAGTTACGGGGGACAGGGGACCACTGGCTACACCTTC.

This clonotype was seen repeatedly, ten times or more. The rearrangement joins TRBV18 to TRBJ1-1; 7 nucleotides match TRBD1. The CDR3 length is 16 residues. Germline values: CDR1 KGHSH, CDR2 LQKENI. J gave up 5 bases and V 1 base, and 10 bases lay outside the gene matches. Here the CDR3 reads CASSPQMGSGGTEAFF. The CDR3 region has the DNA TGTGCCAGCTCACCACAAATGGGTTCAGGGGGAACTGAAGCTTTCTTT. The full variable domain, completed using reference TRBV18 and TRBJ1-1, is NAGVMQNPRHLVRRRGQEARLRCSPMKGHSHVYWYRQLPEEGLKFMVYLQKENIIDESGMPKERFSAEFPKEGPSILRIQQVVRGDSAAYFCASSPQMGSGGTEAFFGQGTRLTVV.

A remark on this clonotype: This likely stems from a read error, as it lies one base from a far larger clone. This chain joins TRBV5-1 and TRBJ2-7; 7 positions agree with TRBD2. Germline lookup yields CDR1 SGHRS and CDR2 YFSETQ. The CDR3 sequence is 15 residues long. J was trimmed by 7 bases and V by 0 bases; bases with no gene match: 10. The CDR3 coding sequence is TGCGCCAGCAGCTTGGGGGGGACTAACGACAATGAGCAGTACTTC. Translated, it gives CASSLGGTNDNEQYF. The full variable domain, its missing parts supplied by reference TRBV5-1 and TRBJ2-7, is KAGVTQTPRYLIKTRGQQVTLSCSPISGHRSVSWYQQTPGQGLQFLFEYFSETQRNKGNFPGRFSGRQFSNSRSEMNVSTLELGDSALYLCASSLGGTNDNEQYFGPGTRLTVT.

This clonotype has at least ten counts. The genes are TRBV7-2 and TRBJ1-2, with D uncertain. The CDR3 is 12 amino acids. Germline CDR1 and CDR2: SGHTA and FQGNSA. Trimming took off 5 bases at V and 8 bases at J, with 12 bases between the two ends. The CDR3 protein is CASSPGYRGYTF. CDR3 in DNA: TGTGCCAGCAGCCCCGGTTACCGGGGCTACACCTTC.

The chain employs TRBV14 and TRBJ2-7; no clear D gene. Germline CDR1 is SGHDN and CDR2 is FVKESK. The V end was cut by 0 bases, the J end by 7 bases, with 10 bases between. CDR3 length: 13 residues. CDR3 coding DNA: TGTGCCAGCAGCCAAGATAGTTTGTCGGAGCAGTACTTC. This sequence encodes CASSQDSLSEQYF.

This clonotype came up many times. The chain joins TRBV24-1 to TRBJ2-6, with D maybe TRBD1 (6 bases). The V end was cut by 9 bases, the J end by 6 bases, with 20 bases between. Germline V lookup: CDR1 KGHDR, CDR2 SFDVKD. CDR3 size: 16 residues. In nucleotides, the CDR3 is TGTGCCACCGACAGGCGGATAATGCTTTTGGCCAACGTCCTGACTTTC. Amino acids: CATDRRIMLLANVLTF.

This clonotype has at least ten counts. V usage is TRBV18 and J usage is TRBJ2-1; 8 nucleotides match TRBD1. The ends lost 4 bases at V and 9 bases at J; junction bases unmatched: 2. Germline V gene lookup returns CDR1 KGHSH and CDR2 LQKENI. The CDR3 totals 12 residues. The CDR3: CASSHGTGEQFF. As DNA, the CDR3 is TGTGCCAGCTCACACGGGACAGGTGAGCAGTTCTTC.

A single count supports this clonotype. With only one base between it and a far larger clone, this is likely a read error. V usage is TRBV6-1 and J usage is TRBJ2-5; D gene unclear. In germline, CDR1 is MNHNS, CDR2 SASEGT. The CDR3 spans 14 residues. CDR3 sequence: CACSYRVDQETQYF. The CDR3 coding sequence is TGTGCCTGCAGCTACCGGGTTGACCAAGAGACCCAGTACTTC.

The rearrangement links TRBV28 to TRBJ2-1; 7 bases fit TRBD2. V was clipped by 6 bases and J by 4 bases; unmatched bases: 9. This CDR3 spans 15 amino acids. The germline V gene has CDR1 MDHEN and CDR2 SYDVKM. This CDR3 reads CASSSTLAVYNEQFF. CDR3 sequence (DNA): TGTGCCAGCAGCTCGACTCTAGCGGTATACAATGAGCAGTTCTTC.

This clonotype was counted many times. The chain joins TRBV2 to TRBJ1-2, with a possible D match to TRBD1 (6 bases). The CDR3 is 15 residues long. V dropped 2 bases and J dropped 0 bases, with 10 bases sitting between them. The V gene's germline CDR1 is SNHLY and CDR2 FYNNEI. The CDR3 loop reads CASSEPGAPNYGYTF. In DNA, the CDR3 is TGTGCCAGCAGTGAACCGGGGGCGCCTAACTATGGCTACACCTTC.

This clonotype was seen once. The genes are TRBV10-3 and TRBJ2-2; TRBD2 matches at 7 bases. The V gene's germline CDR1 is ENHRY and CDR2 SYGVKD. Unmatched junction bases numbered 6, after V lost 8 bases and J lost 6 bases. The CDR3 extends over 13 amino acids. CDR3 nucleotide sequence: TGTGCCATCGGGCCTCGGGGGGCCGGGGAGCTGTTTTTT. The encoded protein is CAIGPRGAGELFF.